The clone carrying this T cell receptor beta chain appeared a few times. The target antigen is unknown. This entry belongs to a study of post-analysis software for immune sequencing data. Study-wide background: Recorded subtypes: relapsing-remitting, secondary progressive, progressive-relapsing; some patients unannotated. Broader study findings: In patients, roughly five TRBV segments were more frequent than in controls, with TRBV5-6, TRBV5-1 and TRBV20-1 among them.

Researchers reported that TCR beta cDNA libraries carried unique molecular identifiers. Using its own MiXCR run on the PCR reads, TCRdb lists one record per CDR3 protein. The sample holds under 650,000 distinct CDR3 sequences, 44% seen once. Trimming took 7 bases from V and 5 from J; bases not matched to a gene: 2. The CDR3 consists of 11 residues. Germline V CDR1 and CDR2: SQVTM, ANQGSEA. Source material: blood. This clonotype was sampled from a girl between 10 and 17 years old with multiple sclerosis. The V call is TRBV29-1, the J call TRBJ2-1; 7 nucleotides match TRBD1. CDR3 sequence: CSGGQNNEQFF. The CDR3 DNA sequence: TGCAGCGGGGGACAGAACAATGAGCAGTTCTTC.